This T cell receptor (beta chain) stems from a study of chronic HIV infection and antiretroviral therapy. TCRdb passed the 5' RACE reads through MiXCR, listing each CDR3 protein once. Among more than 40,000 distinct CDR3 sequences listed, 15% to 20% were seen once. The CDR3 contains 13 residues. Losses at the gene ends were 3 bases for V and 4 bases for J; bases not matched to a gene: 5. Germline-derived CDR1 and CDR2 are DFQATT and SNEGSKA (reference sequence). The clonotype was recovered from an adult who had HIV and had not received antiretroviral therapy, or was an uninfected healthy control (not recorded which). The material sequenced was peripheral blood. V usage is TRBV20-1 and J usage is TRBJ2-7; 8 nucleotides align to TRBD1. CDR3 in DNA: TGCAGTGCTAGGCCCCGGGACAGGTACGAGCAGTACTTC. It translates to CSARPRDRYEQYF.